Given below is one T cell receptor (beta chain) in context. Its target is not known. This sample stems from a study of cytomegalovirus exposure and HLA in healthy donors. Study-wide points: The finding came from a later analysis; first-cohort TCR clusters tended to co-occur in the 110 or so validation repertoires. Per published reports, the classifier diagnosed cytomegalovirus status with high specificity and sensitivity. Most TCRs appeared rarely, but some public TCRs recurred in many donors. Researchers counted around 170 TCR beta chains as cytomegalovirus-associated.

The repertoire was sequenced with immunoSEQ multiplex PCR; TCRdb's copy has only in-frame clones and lacks some. Of approximately 150,000 clones listed, about 90% were seen once; the top ten hold roughly 3%. The germline V and J ends were trimmed by 4 bases and 2 bases, with 12 bases remaining between them. Germline-derived CDR1 and CDR2 are MDHEN and SYDVKM. CDR3 length: 14 amino acids. This receptor was taken from a woman aged 18-29 years in good health and CMV-seropositive. The J gene is TRBJ2-7, the V gene TRBV28; a weak D match, TRBD1 (6 bases). Sequencing was done on a sample of PBMCs. CDR3 sequence (DNA): TGTGCCAGCAGTTCAAAGGACAGCGCCTACGAGCAGTACTTC. Translated: CASSSKDSAYEQYF. The whole variable domain, remainder taken from reference TRBV28 and TRBJ2-7, is DVKVTQSSRYLVKRTGEKVFLECVQDMDHENMFWYRQDPGLGLRLIYFSYDVKMKEKGDIPEGYSVSREKKERFSLILESASTNQTSMYLCASSSKDSAYEQYFGPGTRLTVT.